The sequence of this TCR beta chain was determined in a study of cytomegalovirus exposure and HLA in healthy donors. In its sample, this clone was seen once. What it binds is not known. The CDR3 runs to 13 residues. The V end was cut by 4 bases, the J end by 2 bases, with 8 bases between. CDR1 is SGHTA, CDR2 FQGTGA, per germline. The PCR employed 60 Vbeta primers together with 13 Jbeta primers. Measured with immunoSEQ multiplex PCR; TCRdb has only the in-frame clones, and not every one. The sample lists about 200,000 clones, 70% to 80% occurring once. Regarding the study as a whole: Earlier analysis looked at TCR beta V segments, and most were productive about 90% or about 30% of the time.

J is TRBJ2-5 and V is TRBV7-3, with D unclear. The receptor comes from a woman under 40 in good health and CMV-seropositive. Input material: PBMCs. The CDR3 DNA is TGTGCCAGCAGCTCCCTCTCTCAAGAGACCCAGTACTTC. Encoded protein: CASSSLSQETQYF.